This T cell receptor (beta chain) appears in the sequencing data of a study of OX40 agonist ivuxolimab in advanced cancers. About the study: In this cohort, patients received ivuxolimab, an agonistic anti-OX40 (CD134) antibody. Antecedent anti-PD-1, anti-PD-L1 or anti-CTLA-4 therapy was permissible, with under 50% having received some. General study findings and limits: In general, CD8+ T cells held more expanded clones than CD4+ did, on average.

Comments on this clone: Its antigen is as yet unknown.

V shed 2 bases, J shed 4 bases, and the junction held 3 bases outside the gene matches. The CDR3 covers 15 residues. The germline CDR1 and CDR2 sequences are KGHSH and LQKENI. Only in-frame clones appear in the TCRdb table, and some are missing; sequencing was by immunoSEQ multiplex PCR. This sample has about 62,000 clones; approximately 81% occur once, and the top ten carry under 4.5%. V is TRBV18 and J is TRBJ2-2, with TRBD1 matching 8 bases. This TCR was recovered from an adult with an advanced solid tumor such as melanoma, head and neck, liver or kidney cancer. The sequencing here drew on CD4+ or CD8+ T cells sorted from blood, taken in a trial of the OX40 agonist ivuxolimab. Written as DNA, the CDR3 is TGTGCCAGCTCACCAGGACAGGGCGGCACCGGGGAGCTGTTTTTT. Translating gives CASSPGQGGTGELFF.